This TCR beta chain appears in the sequencing data of a study of breast tumors, draining lymph nodes, adjacent tissues (dated by TCRdb to about 2016). Notes on the research overall: In breast cancer patients, the study compared the TCR beta repertoires of tumor, adjacent nontumor tissue and axillary lymph nodes. The study aimed to assess the relationships and possible T-cell exchange between tumor, surrounding tissue and draining lymph node repertoires in human breast cancer.

Germline trimming: 3 bases from V, 6 bases from J; junction bases outside gene matches: 9. The CDR3, cysteine through phenylalanine, is 17 amino acids long. Only the CDR3 DNA is retained, 51 bases long and in frame from the first base. CDR1 SGHRS and CDR2 YFSETQ are derived from the germline V gene. This clonotype turned up a few times. Its antigen remains unidentified. Per-nucleotide qualities are absent, and no much larger clonotype sits a single base away. Overall study outcomes, separate from this receptor: Tumor and nontumor tissue repertoires were found to be significantly more similar in luminal-like than in basal-like breast cancer. The study presented the conclusion that tumor T cells originate in lymph nodes as consistent with a hypothesis, not as something directly demonstrated. The data were judged consistent with most tumor T cells deriving from the lymph node and then expanding within tumor tissue. Tumors showed preferential V and J gene usage, and their T-cell repertoire diversity fell below that of lymph nodes yet above that of nontumor tissue.

Instrument on record: Illumina HiSeq 2000. Multiplex PCR amplification was used to build the TCR beta chain libraries. The amplified TCR beta chain products were analyzed by high-throughput sequencing. The public reads were quality trimmed at Q25 with fastp and then assembled into clones with MiXCR by TCRdb, keeping productive beta chains. A single entry per CDR3 protein holds the most common genes and DNA from its merged rows. The sample yields tens of thousands of distinct CDR3 sequences; under 25% were counted once. The ten largest account for about 7.8% of the sample. The sample was breast tumor tissue. This clonotype was sampled from a female donor with breast cancer. Some clones in this sample may be carry-over from other donors' samples. The chain employs TRBV5-1 and TRBJ2-1, with 13 bases in between that match TRBD2. CDR3 loop: CASSSEGLAGVGNEQFF. The nucleotide sequence is TGCGCCAGCAGCTCGGAAGGACTAGCGGGAGTTGGCAATGAGCAGTTCTTC.